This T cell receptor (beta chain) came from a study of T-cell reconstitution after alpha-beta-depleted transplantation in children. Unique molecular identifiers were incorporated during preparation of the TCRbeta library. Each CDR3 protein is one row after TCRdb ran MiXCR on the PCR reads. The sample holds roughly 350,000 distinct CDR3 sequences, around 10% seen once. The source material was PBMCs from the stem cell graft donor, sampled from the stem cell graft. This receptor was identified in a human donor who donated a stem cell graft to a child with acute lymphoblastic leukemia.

The CDR3 nucleotides are TGCGCCAGCAGCCAGGTATCGGGGGGGCCCTACAATGAGCAGTTCTTC. Protein: CASSQVSGGPYNEQFF. The chain links TRBV4-1 to TRBJ2-1; 8 positions match TRBD2. CDR3 length: 16 amino acids. With V trimmed by 3 bases and J by 2 bases, 6 bases remained unmatched. From germline, CDR1 is MGHRA and CDR2 YSYEKL.